The present entry profiles one TCR beta chain with its context. This clone's antigen is unknown. Base qualities are not at hand, and no much larger clone is one base apart. The data are from a study of blood T cells in healthy people across ages (dated by TCRdb to about 2015). General notes on the study: In model experiments, template switching captured roughly one uniquely barcoded TCR beta cDNA molecule for every two T cells. To track age-related changes in TCR beta repertoire diversity, the study relied on deep sequencing normalized with unique cDNA molecular identifiers. Donors were grouped into four age groups: young (average 16 years), middle-aged (roughly 40), aged (roughly 67) and long-lived (approximately 75). For two donors (one aged 18 to 30 and one aged 80 or older), the study analyzed two additional independent replicas of 1 million unique cDNA reads from the same blood draw. Here is what the overall study found, with its caveats: As age increased, observed TCR beta diversity per million T cells dropped in a roughly linear way, and a significant reduction was already evident by age 40. Since profiling was done on bulk unsorted PBMCs, naive and antigen-experienced compartments could not be conclusively compared. Because donor CMV infection status was unknown, age-related changes in expanded clonotypes were potentially confounded. Estimates of total diversity from one million sequenced T cells were regarded as lower bounds and underestimates. Observed TCR beta diversity correlated strongly with the percentage of naive T cells measured by flow cytometry. Compared with the aged group, more naive CD4+ T cells, fewer expanded clones and increased TCR diversity were shown by the long-lived group, suggesting age selection.

Libraries were constructed by 5' RACE. The sequencer listed for this sample is Illumina HiSeq 2500. A second PCR of about 7 to 12 cycles was performed with a sample-barcoded 5' primer and a J-beta primer mix. Each TCR beta cDNA molecule received a unique molecular identifier from a template-switch 5' adaptor carrying 12 random nucleotides. At least 3 million CDR3-containing paired-end reads were obtained from each sample. First-strand cDNA synthesis was performed from all RNA using the Mint cDNA synthesis kit, with priming by a TRBC-specific oligonucleotide. After uracil-DNA glycosylase treatment, a first 18-cycle PCR used universal primers M1SS and BC2_uni_R on all cDNA. In the paper's pipeline: Normalization of each sample was performed by random selection of 1 million high-quality reads, each carrying a distinct molecular identifier. Instead of being binned into consensus sequences, reads with shared molecular identifiers were discarded. CDR3 identification, clonotype clustering and error correction used MiTCR with a Q25 quality threshold and the strictest error-elimination algorithm. A nonparametric unseen species model with Euler transformation was used to estimate a lower bound on total TCR beta diversity. In TCRdb, the public reads were trimmed at Q25 with fastp and aligned with MiXCR, with productive beta chains retained. Each CDR3 protein gets just one entry, which takes the most common genes and DNA from the rows behind it. The authors' filters were not applied to this entry. Across this sample there are more than 900,000 distinct CDR3 sequences, with less than 25% seen only once. Approximately 0.7% of the sample comes from the top ten.

The donors were a few dozen Caucasian individuals from Russia, aged 6 to 90 years, who were systemically healthy. Each donor gave approximately 10 milliliters of peripheral blood, collected into EDTA-treated Vacutainer tubes. Ficoll-Paque density-gradient centrifugation was used to isolate PBMCs, with at least 7 million obtained per sample. Total RNA was extracted from PBMCs with Trizol reagent, with at least 6 micrograms obtained per sample. For every donor, flow cytometry on a PBMC aliquot measured the percentage of naive CD45RAhigh/CD27high T cells. Counted from cysteine to phenylalanine, this CDR3 has 14 amino acids. The entry retains the CDR3 DNA only, 42 bases that are in frame from base 1. CDR1 and CDR2 were assigned from the germline V gene (reference sequence) as DFQATT and SNEGSKA. Between the V and J ends, shortened by 6 bases and 4 bases respectively, the junction contains 18 bases. This same sample was also part of a study on T cells of mothers and their children. That second publication adds: Donors were nine systemically healthy Caucasian individuals: three mothers and their six children. cDNA synthesis used all of the extracted RNA, with around 1.5 ug of RNA in each 15 ul reaction. In the second PCR, sample barcodes and 2-4 random nucleotides were introduced via the M1S primer. Each mother yielded over 8.5 million TCR beta CDR3 reads and each child 3 million to 3.5 million reads. Thymic selection shapes the output of TCR recombination in a similar way in related and unrelated pairs, and inherited differences have a minor effect. Normalized repertoire overlap was always slightly but never significantly higher in related than unrelated mother-child pairs. With a sensitivity of about 100 clones per million clonotypes, no persistent microchimeric T cell clones were detected. In the study, deep NGS was used to compare the TCR beta repertoires of mothers and children, and features distinguishing related mother-child pairs from unrelated individuals were sought. Mothers averaged about 40 +/- 4 years of age and children averaged about 10 +/- 4 years. Libraries were sequenced on Illumina HiSeq 2000 with 100+100 nt paired-end reads after adapter ligation with NEBNext reagents. To avoid cross-contamination, the mother libraries and the child libraries were prepared a month apart and sequenced in separate runs. For each donor, between roughly 450,000 and 2,100,000 distinct TCR beta clonotypes were identified. Naive TCR beta clonotypes were estimated from low-frequency clonotypes matched to each donor's FACS-determined naive share, without sorting.

The V gene is TRBV20-1 and the J gene is TRBJ1-2; the D gene is not confidently resolved. The receptor comes from a girl between 2 and 10 years old in good health. Source material: blood. In nucleotide form, the sequence is TGCAGTGCCGCCCGAATGGGCGGTTCCTATGGCTACACCTTC. This yields the protein CSAARMGGSYGYTF.